These 32 T cell receptor beta chains originate from one sample sequenced in a study of vaccination effects on CD4 cells after COVID-19. Antigen-specific CD4+ T cell clonotypes were called by their expansion after viral peptide-pool culture in ViraFEST. After less than twelve days in culture, the CD4+ T cells were isolated. Everyone in the study got two shots of either the BNT162b2 or mRNA-1273 vaccine. The assay was immunoSEQ multiplex PCR, and TCRdb's table has in-frame clones only and misses some. This table has 65,000 to 75,000 clones, around 70% appearing once. These TCRs are of unknown antigen specificity. Here the sequenced sample was CD4+ T cells from PBMCs cultured with HCoV-229E spike peptides, taken after COVID-19 vaccination. These receptors came from a human donor who received a COVID-19 vaccine.

The V call is TRBV5-1, the J call TRBJ2-1; TRBD2 might be the D (7 bases). There are 18 residues in the CDR3. V was trimmed by 7 bases and J by 4 bases, leaving 27 bases between them. Looked up from germline, CDR1 is SGHRS and CDR2 is YFSETQ. CDR3 loop: CASRGGGLGGEQYNEQFF. CDR3 coding DNA: TGCGCCAGCCGAGGCGGCGGGTTAGGGGGGGAGCAATACAATGAGCAGTTCTTC.

V is TRBV7-2 and J is TRBJ2-1, with no clear D. The V and J ends lost 1 base and 4 bases respectively, with 8 bases between them. The CDR3 contains 14 residues. CDR1 is SGHTA and CDR2 is FQGNSA in the germline V gene. CDR3 sequence (DNA): TGTGCCAGCAGCTTAGAGGCTGGATACAATGAGCAGTTCTTC. Amino acid sequence: CASSLEAGYNEQFF.

This chain links TRBV5-8 with TRBJ2-1; tentative D call: TRBD1 (6 bases). Looked up from germline, CDR1 is SGHTS and CDR2 is YDEGEE. The CDR3 consists of 14 residues. V was pared by 0 bases and J by 6 bases, with 10 bases between. The CDR3 coding sequence is TGTGCCAGCAGCTTGGGGGGGCGCTCCAATGAGCAGTTCTTC. It translates to CASSLGGRSNEQFF.

This clone has only a few counts. The chain employs TRBV7-7 and TRBJ2-5; TRBD2 aligns across 10 bases. CDR3 length: 16 amino acids. Germline-derived CDR1 and CDR2 are SSHAT and FNYEAQ (reference sequence). V was clipped by 1 base and J by 1 base; unmatched bases: 3. CDR3 in amino acids: CASSLGSGGFQETQYF. The DNA of the CDR3 is TGTGCCAGCAGCTTAGGTAGCGGGGGGTTCCAAGAGACCCAGTACTTC.

This clone was seen a few times. This chain uses TRBV12-5 with TRBJ1-1; TRBD1 is a possible D gene (5 bases). Trimming cost V 0 bases and J 1 base, with 9 bases left between them. Germline CDR1 LGHNT, CDR2 FRNRAP. The CDR3 runs 15 residues. CDR3 residues: CASGLVLGGNTEAFF. Here the CDR3 DNA reads TGTGCTAGTGGTTTGGTACTCGGGGGGAACACTGAAGCTTTCTTT.

The chain joins TRBV9 to TRBJ2-5; 10 bases line up with TRBD2. The CDR3 totals 16 residues. The V gene's germline CDR1 is SGDLS and CDR2 YYNGEE. The V gene end was trimmed by 1 base and the J gene end by 4 bases; junction bases not matched to a gene: 7. The chain's CDR3 is CASSVTSGGAGETQYF. The CDR3 DNA reads TGTGCCAGCAGCGTAACGAGCGGGGGGGCTGGAGAGACCCAGTACTTC.

CDR3 residues: CASSLTGMNTEAFF. The CDR3 DNA follows: TGTGCCAGCAGTCTCACAGGGATGAACACTGAAGCTTTCTTT. The chain links TRBV6-2 or TRBV6-3 to TRBJ1-1; D is possibly TRBD1 (6 bases). Germline V gives CDR1 MNHEY, CDR2 SVGEGT. V was pared by 5 bases and J by 0 bases, with 10 bases between. This CDR3 has 14 amino acids.

J is TRBJ2-2 and V is TRBV12-3 or TRBV12-4; either TRBD1 or TRBD2 may fit D (5 bases each). CDR3 length: 12 amino acids. Trimming cost V 3 bases and J 12 bases, with 11 bases left between them. The CDR3 spells CASSFRGGKLFF. CDR3 DNA sequence: TGTGCCAGCAGTTTTCGGGGCGGAAAGCTGTTTTTT.

The chain is built from TRBV6-1 and TRBJ2-4; a weak D match, TRBD1 (6 bases). Trimming shortened V by 3 bases and J by 1 base, and 13 bases separated the two germline ends. Germline CDR1 and CDR2: MNHNS and SASEGT. The CDR3 loop spans 16 amino acids. As DNA, the CDR3 is TGTGCCAGCAGTGATCCAGGGGAATGGGCCAAAAACATTCAGTACTTC. As protein: CASSDPGEWAKNIQYF.

The CDR3 DNA is TGCGCCAGCAGCCTGACGGGGAACACAGATACGCAGTATTTT. Translated: CASSLTGNTDTQYF. V gene TRBV4-3 combines with J gene TRBJ2-3; weak D call: TRBD2 (5 bases). The CDR3 length is 14 residues. The V gene lost 4 bases and the J gene lost 2 bases, with 10 bases spanning the gap. The germline CDR1 and CDR2 sequences are LGHNA and YSLEER.

This chain links TRBV7-9 with TRBJ2-5; D unresolved. This CDR3 has 13 amino acids. Trimming took 3 bases from V and 4 from J, leaving 9 bases between them. Germline V lookup: CDR1 SEHNR, CDR2 FQNEAQ (reference sequence). For the CDR3, the DNA is TGTGCCAGCAGCTTCTTGCTAGGAGAGACCCAGTACTTC. Its protein is CASSFLLGETQYF.

The CDR3 bases are TGCGCCAGCAGCCAAGACAAGGGTAGAAGGGGCGCGGATTCACCCCTCCACTTT. Its translation is CASSQDKGRRGADSPLHF. This sequence joins TRBV4-1 and TRBJ1-6; TRBD1 might be the D (5 bases). Trimming shortened V by 0 bases and J by 8 bases, and 20 bases separated the two germline ends. This CDR3 has 18 amino acids. From germline, CDR1 is MGHRA and CDR2 YSYEKL.

The rearrangement joins TRBV20-1 to TRBJ2-3, with TRBD2 identical over 11 bases. The germline gives CDR1 DFQATT, CDR2 SNEGSKA (reference sequence). This CDR3 is 17 amino acids long. V gave up 3 bases and J gave up 5 bases; unmatched junction bases: 13. In DNA form, the CDR3 reads TGCAGTGCTAGTCTACAACTAGCGGGGGACGGGGGAGATACGCAGTATTTT. Protein: CSASLQLAGDGGDTQYF.

The rearrangement joins TRBV7-9 to TRBJ1-1; no firm D call. The CDR3 extends over 13 amino acids. V was shortened by 0 bases and J by 4 bases, with 6 bases between the two germline ends. Per germline, CDR1 SEHNR and CDR2 FQNEAQ (reference sequence). The DNA of the CDR3 is TGTGCCAGCAGCTTAGCGGGCTTCACTGAAGCTTTCTTT. This gives the protein CASSLAGFTEAFF. Full variable domain (remainder filled in from reference TRBV7-9 and TRBJ1-1): DTGVSQNPRHKITKRGQNVTFRCDPISEHNRLYWYRQTLGQGPEFLTYFQNEAQLEKSRLLSDRFSAERPKGSFSTLEIQRTEQGDSAMYLCASSLAGFTEAFFGQGTRLTVV.

This chain connects TRBV6-5 to TRBJ1-3, with D tentatively TRBD1 (5 bases). There are 16 residues in the CDR3. The V end was cut by 2 bases, the J end by 0 bases, with 11 bases between. Looked up from germline, CDR1 is MNHEY and CDR2 is SVGAGI. The chain's CDR3 is CASSYGYGTSGNTIYF. In DNA, the CDR3 is TGTGCCAGCAGTTACGGATACGGGACCTCTGGAAACACCATATATTTT.

The chain recombines TRBV21-1 with TRBJ1-5; TRBD1 is the table's D call, not checked against the DNA. TRBV21-1 is tagged as a pseudogene. The CDR3 sequence is 18 residues long. The CDR3 DNA reads as TGTGCCAGCCATCAAAACATAGCCGGGACAGGAAGCAATCAGCCCCAGCATTTT. Translated: CASHQNIAGTGSNQPQHF.

The chain joins TRBV10-1 to TRBJ1-2, with 8 nucleotides matching TRBD1. CDR1 and CDR2 from the germline V gene are WNHNN and SYGVQD (reference sequence). The CDR3 length is 14 residues. Germline trimming cut 0 bases from V and 8 bases from J; bases unmatched to any gene: 5. This CDR3 is CASSESRTGKGYTF. The CDR3 DNA reads TGCGCCAGCAGTGAGTCCCGGACAGGGAAAGGCTACACCTTC.

The chain uses TRBV7-9 and TRBJ1-2, with D possibly being TRBD1 (5 bases). The CDR3 contains 14 residues. From germline, CDR1 is SEHNR and CDR2 FQNEAQ (reference sequence). V gave up 2 bases and J gave up 4 bases, with 11 bases separating them. CDR3 coding DNA: TGTGCCAGCAGCTTACAGGGAGTCGGCTATGGCTACACCTTC. Its protein product is CASSLQGVGYGYTF.

This clone was detected a few times. The chain uses TRBV28 and TRBJ1-3; D remains ambiguous. CDR1 and CDR2 (germline): MDHEN, SYDVKM. The length of the CDR3 is 14 residues. Trimming shortened V by 10 bases and J by 0 bases, and 13 bases separated the two germline ends. CDR3 sequence (DNA): TGTGCCACATTAACACCGAGCTCTGGAAACACCATATATTTT. This codes for CATLTPSSGNTIYF. The variable domain in full, completed from reference TRBV28 and TRBJ1-3, reads DVKVTQSSRYLVKRTGEKVFLECVQDMDHENMFWYRQDPGLGLRLIYFSYDVKMKEKGDIPEGYSVSREKKERFSLILESASTNQTSMYLCATLTPSSGNTIYFGEGSWLTVV.

The rearrangement uses TRBV6-2 or TRBV6-3 and TRBJ1-1; D remains unclear. The germline V gene has CDR1 MNHEY and CDR2 SVGEGT. The CDR3 has 15 amino acids. V lost 0 bases and J lost 4, with 12 bases in between. The CDR3 nucleotides read TGTGCCAGCAGTTACTCTGCGGGGATTGGCACTGAAGCTTTCTTT. Its translation is CASSYSAGIGTEAFF.

This clone was counted only a few times. The gene calls are TRBV19 and TRBJ1-5; maybe TRBD1 (6 bases). Germline CDR1 is LNHDA and CDR2 is SQIVND (reference sequence). The CDR3 spans 15 residues. Trimming removed 6 bases from V and 2 bases from J, with 14 bases in between. Here the CDR3 DNA reads TGTGCCAGTAGCAACAGGGTGAGAGGCAATCAGCCCCAGCATTTT. This codes for CASSNRVRGNQPQHF. Filled out from reference TRBV19 and TRBJ1-5, the complete variable domain reads DGGITQSPKYLFRKEGQNVTLSCEQNLNHDAMYWYRQDPGQGLRLIYYSQIVNDFQKGDIAEGYSVSREKKESFPLTVTSAQKNPTAFYLCASSNRVRGNQPQHFGDGTRLSIL.

This chain joins TRBV29-1 and TRBJ1-1, with 7 bases matching TRBD1. Germline V gene sequence: CDR1 SQVTM, CDR2 ANQGSEA. The CDR3 loop spans 12 amino acids. Unmatched junction bases numbered 3, after V lost 6 bases and J lost 2 bases. The chain's CDR3 is CSVRDSNTEAFF. The DNA for the CDR3 is TGCAGCGTCCGGGACAGCAACACTGAAGCTTTCTTT.

The J gene is TRBJ2-7, the V gene TRBV19; the D gene is possibly TRBD2 (5 bases). CDR1 is LNHDA, CDR2 SQIVND, per germline (reference sequence). The germline V and J ends were trimmed by 6 bases and 4 bases, with 16 bases remaining between them. The CDR3 is made up of 14 amino acids. CDR3 DNA sequence: TGTGCCAGTAGGACGGACTTGGGAGTTTACGAGCAGTACGTC. Amino acid sequence: CASRTDLGVYEQYV.

This chain uses TRBV3-1 (or the pseudogene TRBV3-2) with TRBJ2-5; D is unresolved. This CDR3 is built from 11 residues. Germline V gene sequence: CDR1 LGHDT, CDR2 YNNKEL (reference sequence). V lost 5 bases and J 8 bases, leaving 9 bases between the germline ends. The CDR3 loop reads CASSYKQTQYF. In DNA, the CDR3 is TGTGCCAGCAGCTACAAGCAAACCCAGTACTTC.

This chain joins TRBV30 and TRBJ2-1; D is possibly TRBD1 (6 bases). V was trimmed by 3 bases and J by 9 bases, leaving 18 bases between them. The V gene's germline CDR1 is GTSNPN and CDR2 SVGIG (reference sequence). The CDR3 contains 14 residues. CDR3 protein: CAWRSLQGWGEQFF. CDR3 DNA sequence: TGTGCCTGGAGGTCACTACAGGGTTGGGGTGAGCAGTTCTTC.

This chain joins TRBV5-8 and TRBJ1-2, with D perhaps matching TRBD1 (6 bases). Germline loops: CDR1 SGHTS, CDR2 YDEGEE. There are 17 residues in the CDR3. The germline V and J ends were trimmed by 1 base and 2 bases, with 18 bases remaining between them. The CDR3 spells CASSLRDWGATNYGYTF. CDR3 bases: TGTGCCAGCAGCTTGCGGGACTGGGGGGCTACAAACTATGGCTACACCTTC.

This chain links TRBV19 with TRBJ2-4, with D hard to call. Between the trimmed V and J ends, which lost 3 bases and 1 base, there was a span of 10 bases. Germline CDR1 and CDR2: LNHDA and SQIVND (reference sequence). The CDR3 is 15 amino acids. CDR3 protein: CASSMQATAKNIQYF. CDR3 nucleotide sequence: TGTGCCAGTAGTATGCAGGCTACTGCCAAAAACATTCAGTACTTC.

The V and J genes are TRBV9 and TRBJ1-2; 10 positions agree with TRBD1. The CDR3 spans 17 residues. Germline lookup yields CDR1 SGDLS and CDR2 YYNGEE. The trim removed 0 bases at V and 4 bases at J, leaving 9 bases unmatched. Written as DNA, the CDR3 is TGTGCCAGCAGCGTAGATATTTGGACAGGGGGGACCTATGGCTACACCTTC. Encoded protein: CASSVDIWTGGTYGYTF.

This clone was counted only a few times. The chain carries TRBV6-5 and TRBJ2-3, with 11 bases fitting TRBD2. The trim removed 6 bases at V and 0 bases at J, leaving 2 bases unmatched. Per the germline V gene, CDR1 is MNHEY and CDR2 is SVGAGI. The CDR3 extends over 15 amino acids. The CDR3 is CASRRTSGSTDTQYF. The CDR3 nucleotides are TGTGCCAGCAGGCGGACTAGCGGGAGCACAGATACGCAGTATTTT.

This clone appeared a few times. This rearrangement joins TRBV15 to TRBJ1-5; D is unclear. CDR1 and CDR2 (germline): LNHNV, YYDKDF (reference sequence). Deletions cut 1 base from V and 3 bases from J, with 7 bases between. This CDR3 contains 14 residues. The CDR3 sequence: CATSRGGNNQPQHF. Here the CDR3 DNA reads TGTGCCACCAGCAGAGGGGGAAACAATCAGCCCCAGCATTTT.

The chain recombines TRBV24-1 with TRBJ1-4; no firm D call. This CDR3 contains 15 residues. V lost 3 bases and J 3 bases, leaving 10 bases between the germline ends. The germline CDR1 and CDR2 sequences are KGHDR and SFDVKD. The CDR3 DNA sequence: TGTGCCACCAGTGATCCCCGCGGGCCTAATGAAAAACTGTTTTTT. This translates into CATSDPRGPNEKLFF.

This sequence joins TRBV2 and TRBJ2-3, with a weak D call TRBD2 (5 bases). There are 14 residues in the CDR3. The V and J ends lost 7 bases and 0 bases respectively, with 11 bases between them. Germline V gives CDR1 SNHLY, CDR2 FYNNEI. The DNA for the CDR3 is TGTGCCAGCATCCGGCGGGCAAGCACAGATACGCAGTATTTT. It encodes CASIRRASTDTQYF. Combining the CDR3 with reference TRBV2 and TRBJ2-3 gives the whole variable domain EPEVTQTPSHQVTQMGQEVILRCVPISNHLYFYWYRQILGQKVEFLVSFYNNEISEKSEIFDDQFSVERPDGSNFTLKIRSTKLEDSAMYFCASIRRASTDTQYFGPGTRLTVL.